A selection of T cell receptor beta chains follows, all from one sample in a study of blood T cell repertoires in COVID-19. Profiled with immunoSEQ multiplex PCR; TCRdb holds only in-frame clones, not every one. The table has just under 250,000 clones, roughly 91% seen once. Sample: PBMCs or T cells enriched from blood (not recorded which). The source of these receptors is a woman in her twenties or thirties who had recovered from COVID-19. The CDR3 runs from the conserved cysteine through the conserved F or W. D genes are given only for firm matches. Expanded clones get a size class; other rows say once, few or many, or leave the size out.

CDR3nt: TGTGCCAGCAGCGTAGCAGGTGGGACATTGAACACTGAAGCTTTCTTT; CDR3aa: CASSVAGGTLNTEAFF; v_gene: TRBV9; j_gene: TRBJ1-1; abundance: .; d_gene: .
CDR3nt: TGTGCCAGTAGCAGCCGGGTCCCCTATGGCTACACCTTC; CDR3aa: CASSSRVPYGYTF; v_gene: TRBV19; j_gene: TRBJ1-2; abundance: .; d_gene: .
CDR3nt: TGTGCCAGCAGTCTCTCAGGGCTTGTTAATGAAAAACTGTTTTTT; CDR3aa: CASSLSGLVNEKLFF; v_gene: TRBV6-5; j_gene: TRBJ1-4; abundance: .; d_gene: .
CDR3nt: TGCAGCGTTGACGACAGCTACACTGAAGCTTTCTTT; CDR3aa: CSVDDSYTEAFF; v_gene: TRBV29-1; j_gene: TRBJ1-1; abundance: once; d_gene: .
CDR3nt: TGTGCCAGCAGTTACCGTTACGAGCAGTACTTC; CDR3aa: CASSYRYEQYF; v_gene: TRBV6-2/TRBV6-3; j_gene: TRBJ2-7; abundance: .; d_gene: .
CDR3nt: TGTGCCTGGAACGCGGGAGGACCTTCCTACGAGCAGTACTTC; CDR3aa: CAWNAGGPSYEQYF; v_gene: TRBV30; j_gene: TRBJ2-7; abundance: once; d_gene: TRBD2
CDR3nt: TGTGCCGTCCCAGGGCTCGGCAGACTTAACTATGGCTACACCTTC; CDR3aa: CAVPGLGRLNYGYTF; v_gene: TRBV2; j_gene: TRBJ1-2; abundance: .; d_gene: .
CDR3nt: TGTGCCAGCAGTGAAGGAGGGATAGGCTATGGCTACACCTTC; CDR3aa: CASSEGGIGYGYTF; v_gene: TRBV6-4; j_gene: TRBJ1-2; abundance: .; d_gene: .
CDR3nt: TGTGCCAGCAGCCCGGGACTAGCGGCAAGGGGAGAGACCCAGTACTTC; CDR3aa: CASSPGLAARGETQYF; v_gene: TRBV3-1/TRBV3-2; j_gene: TRBJ2-5; abundance: .; d_gene: TRBD2
CDR3nt: TGTGCCAGCAGCTTGGAAGTTCAGGGAGGGGAGCTGTTTTTT; CDR3aa: CASSLEVQGGELFF; v_gene: TRBV5-4; j_gene: TRBJ2-2; abundance: .; d_gene: .
CDR3nt: TGTGCCAGCAGTTTAAACAGGTTGTACGAGCAGTACTTC; CDR3aa: CASSLNRLYEQYF; v_gene: TRBV28; j_gene: TRBJ2-7; abundance: .; d_gene: .
CDR3nt: TGTGCCAGCAGTCCCAGGGGACGAGCTGAAGCTTTCTTT; CDR3aa: CASSPRGRAEAFF; v_gene: TRBV25-1; j_gene: TRBJ1-1; abundance: .; d_gene: .
CDR3nt: TGTGCCAGCAGCCCCCGTCACAATGAGCAGTTCTTC; CDR3aa: CASSPRHNEQFF; v_gene: TRBV7-9; j_gene: TRBJ2-1; abundance: .; d_gene: .
CDR3nt: TGTGCCAGCAGCCTCGTCGGACTAGCGGGAGGTGTTAATGAGCAGTTCTTC; CDR3aa: CASSLVGLAGGVNEQFF; v_gene: TRBV7-2; j_gene: TRBJ2-1; abundance: .; d_gene: TRBD2
CDR3nt: TGTGCCAGCACAACCGGGACAGCTATTTGGATTGTTGAGCAGTACTTC; CDR3aa: CASTTGTAIWIVEQYF; v_gene: TRBV28; j_gene: TRBJ2-7; abundance: .; d_gene: TRBD1
CDR3nt: TGTGCCAGCAGTCCTCCCCCGCGAGACAATGAGCAGTTCTTC; CDR3aa: CASSPPPRDNEQFF; v_gene: TRBV28; j_gene: TRBJ2-1; abundance: once; d_gene: .
CDR3nt: TGTGCCAGCAGCCCATGGGGGGGGAGCTCCTACGAGCAGTACTTC; CDR3aa: CASSPWGGSSYEQYF; v_gene: TRBV7-2; j_gene: TRBJ2-7; abundance: .; d_gene: TRBD2
CDR3nt: TGTGCCATCAGTACGTACCAACAGGGGGCGGCCGGGGAGCTGTTTTTT; CDR3aa: CAISTYQQGAAGELFF; v_gene: TRBV10-3; j_gene: TRBJ2-2; abundance: .; d_gene: TRBD1
CDR3nt: TGTGCCACCAGCAGGATTAGCGGGAGATATTCCGGTACCGGGGAGCTGTTTTTT; CDR3aa: CATSRISGRYSGTGELFF; v_gene: TRBV15; j_gene: TRBJ2-2; abundance: .; d_gene: TRBD2
CDR3nt: TGTGCCAGTAGTTCGCGACAGGGGGGCTACGAGCAGTACTTC; CDR3aa: CASSSRQGGYEQYF; v_gene: TRBV19; j_gene: TRBJ2-7; abundance: .; d_gene: TRBD1
CDR3nt: TGTGCCAGCAGTTTATCAGGGGTCTACGAGCAGTACTTC; CDR3aa: CASSLSGVYEQYF; v_gene: TRBV27; j_gene: TRBJ2-7; abundance: .; d_gene: .
CDR3nt: TGCAGCGCTGGACTAGCGGGAGACTACGAGCAGTACTTC; CDR3aa: CSAGLAGDYEQYF; v_gene: TRBV29-1; j_gene: TRBJ2-7; abundance: .; d_gene: TRBD2
CDR3nt: TGTGCCAGCAGTGAAGACCCTTACAGGGGGGATAGCAATCAGCCCCAGCATTTT; CDR3aa: CASSEDPYRGDSNQPQHF; v_gene: TRBV6-1; j_gene: TRBJ1-5; abundance: .; d_gene: TRBD1
CDR3nt: TGCGCCAGCAGCTGGGGGGATTCACCCCTCCACTTT; CDR3aa: CASSWGDSPLHF; v_gene: TRBV4-3; j_gene: TRBJ1-6; abundance: .; d_gene: .
CDR3nt: TGTGCCAGCAGCGTATTACAATCACAGAACACTGAAGCTTTCTTT; CDR3aa: CASSVLQSQNTEAFF; v_gene: TRBV9; j_gene: TRBJ1-1; abundance: .; d_gene: .
CDR3nt: TGTGCCAGCAGCCGTCAGGGAAGGAAGGACGAGCAGTACTTC; CDR3aa: CASSRQGRKDEQYF; v_gene: TRBV6-5; j_gene: TRBJ2-7; abundance: .; d_gene: .
CDR3nt: TGTGCCAGCAGCTTAGGTGGGAGGGTCGCCGGGGAGCTGTTTTTT; CDR3aa: CASSLGGRVAGELFF; v_gene: TRBV5-8; j_gene: TRBJ2-2; abundance: .; d_gene: TRBD2
CDR3nt: TGTGCCAGCTCACAATCCGGGACAGACTATGGCTACACCTTC; CDR3aa: CASSQSGTDYGYTF; v_gene: TRBV18; j_gene: TRBJ1-2; abundance: .; d_gene: TRBD1
CDR3nt: TGTGCCAGCAGCTCCGGGGACAGCGACAATGAGCAGTTCTTC; CDR3aa: CASSSGDSDNEQFF; v_gene: TRBV7-8; j_gene: TRBJ2-1; abundance: .; d_gene: TRBD1
CDR3nt: TGTGCCAGCTCACCAGACAGGAAGGGTAGTGCAGATACGCAGTATTTT; CDR3aa: CASSPDRKGSADTQYF; v_gene: TRBV18; j_gene: TRBJ2-3; abundance: .; d_gene: .